A selection of T cell receptor beta chains follows, all from one sample in a study of neurological immune-mediated disorders. Each CDR3 protein is one row after TCRdb ran MiXCR on the 5' RACE reads. Among about 79,000 distinct CDR3 sequences listed, around an eighth were seen once. The material sequenced was PBMCs. The receptors were sampled from a woman aged 45 to 65 in good health. The CDR3 runs from the conserved cysteine through the conserved F or W. D genes are given only for firm matches. For some rows the clone size is stated as once, few or many, or as a class when expanded; others skip it.

TRBJ2-5 TRBV29-1 many NA CSVENSQLLTYF TGCAGCGTTGAAAACAGCCAGTTATTAACGTACTTC
TRBJ1-2 TRBV12-3/TRBV12-4 many TRBD1 CASSLGQGRTAGYTF TGTGCCAGCAGTTTAGGACAGGGACGGACAGCTGGCTACACCTTC
TRBJ2-2 TRBV5-1 medium-sized NA CASSPFPGYKNTGELFF TGCGCCAGCAGCCCCTTTCCGGGATACAAGAACACCGGGGAGCTGTTTTTT
TRBJ2-7 TRBV11-3 NA NA CASSGRGLYEQYF TGTGCCAGCAGCGGGCGGGGGCTCTACGAGCAGTACTTC
TRBJ2-7 TRBV10-3 many TRBD1 CAIRAGTGGAEQYF TGTGCCATCAGAGCCGGGACAGGGGGGGCCGAGCAGTACTTC
TRBJ1-2 TRBV7-8 NA NA CVSSPDRLANYGYTF TGTGTCAGCAGCCCGGACAGATTAGCTAACTATGGCTACACCTTC
TRBJ2-2 TRBV27 many TRBD1 CASSFPPGQGIPGELFF TGTGCCAGCAGTTTCCCCCCGGGACAGGGAATCCCCGGGGAGCTGTTTTTT
TRBJ2-1 TRBV12-3/TRBV12-4 many TRBD2 CASRVPGLANEQFF TGTGCCAGCAGAGTACCGGGACTAGCAAATGAGCAGTTCTTC
TRBJ2-5 TRBV6-5 many NA CASSYSGQETQYF TGTGCCAGCAGTTACTCCGGCCAAGAGACCCAGTACTTC
TRBJ2-3 TRBV24-1 many NA CATSETGQSDTQYF TGTGCCACCAGTGAGACAGGACAGTCAGATACGCAGTATTTT
TRBJ2-7 TRBV5-1 few TRBD1 CASSRDRGSYEQYF TGCGCCAGCAGCCGGGACAGGGGGTCCTACGAGCAGTACTTC
TRBJ1-2 TRBV7-9 few NA CASSLSSGVDGYTF TGTGCCAGCAGCTTGAGCTCAGGGGTCGATGGCTACACCTTC
TRBJ2-3 TRBV6-5 many TRBD1 CASSSTGGFRTDTQYF TGTGCCAGCAGTTCAACAGGGGGTTTTAGGACAGATACGCAGTATTTT
TRBJ2-3 TRBV12-3/TRBV12-4 many TRBD1 CASSPLTGGFVDTQYF TGTGCCAGCAGTCCCCTGACAGGGGGCTTCGTGGATACGCAGTATTTT
TRBJ1-2 TRBV29-1 many NA CSVDRRVETNYGYTF TGCAGCGTCGACCGTCGAGTGGAAACTAACTATGGCTACACCTTC
TRBJ2-3 TRBV7-9 NA NA CASSYQGQLTDTQYF TGTGCCAGCAGCTACCAAGGACAGCTCACAGATACGCAGTATTTT
TRBJ2-1 TRBV7-8 many TRBD1 CASSSRDSSYNEQFF TGTGCCAGCAGCTCCCGGGACAGCTCCTACAATGAGCAGTTCTTC
TRBJ2-3 TRBV5-1 many TRBD2 CASSFSGGGTDTQYF TGCGCCAGCAGCTTTAGCGGGGGGGGCACAGATACGCAGTATTTT
TRBJ1-3 TRBV10-3 many NA CAISETPSAGNTIYF TGTGCCATCAGTGAGACCCCTTCGGCTGGAAACACCATATATTTT
TRBJ1-2 TRBV14 few NA CASSPPTMGRAGYTF TGTGCCAGCAGCCCACCTACAATGGGCCGGGCCGGCTACACCTTC
TRBJ1-3 TRBV29-1 many NA CSVVKSSGNTIYF TGCAGCGTTGTCAAGAGCTCTGGAAACACCATATATTTT
TRBJ1-5 TRBV5-1 many NA CASSLVAGNNQPQHF TGCGCCAGCAGCTTGGTCGCAGGGAATAATCAGCCCCAGCATTTT
TRBJ2-6 TRBV7-9 many NA CASSLNGLNVLTF TGTGCCAGCAGCTTGAACGGGCTAAACGTCCTGACTTTC
TRBJ2-7 TRBV20-1 many NA CSARKPAYEQYF TGCAGTGCTCGGAAACCAGCCTACGAGCAGTACTTC
TRBJ2-5 TRBV5-1 medium-sized NA CASRPNPVLGSGETQYF TGCGCCAGCAGGCCGAATCCAGTTTTGGGGTCGGGAGAGACCCAGTACTTC
TRBJ2-7 TRBV20-1 many TRBD1 CSASGQGANHYEQYF TGCAGTGCTAGTGGTCAGGGGGCCAACCACTACGAGCAGTACTTC
TRBJ2-1 TRBV5-1 NA NA CASSVTAGINEQFF TGCGCCAGCAGCGTGACCGCGGGGATCAATGAGCAGTTCTTC
TRBJ1-1 TRBV5-1 many TRBD1 CASSPGTANTEAFF TGCGCCAGCAGCCCAGGGACAGCGAACACTGAAGCTTTCTTT
TRBJ2-1 TRBV4-2 NA NA CASSQAAVGATYNEQFF TGTGCCAGCAGCCAAGCGGCGGTGGGAGCTACGTACAATGAGCAGTTCTTC
TRBJ1-2 TRBV29-1 many NA CSVESSRGNYGYTF TGCAGCGTTGAAAGCAGTAGGGGAAACTATGGCTACACCTTC
TRBJ1-4 TRBV3-1 NA NA CASHSGRGEKLFF TGTGCCAGCCACTCGGGACGGGGTGAAAAACTGTTTTTT
TRBJ2-3 TRBV20-1 many TRBD2 CSARTSGSTDTQYF TGCAGTGCTAGGACTAGCGGTAGCACAGATACGCAGTATTTT
TRBJ2-7 TRBV7-3 few NA CASSLGLTGVHEQYF TGTGCCAGCAGCCTCGGGCTTACCGGAGTCCACGAGCAGTACTTC
TRBJ2-7 TRBV12-3/TRBV12-4 many TRBD2 CASSWTSGAYEQYF TGTGCCAGCAGCTGGACTAGTGGCGCCTACGAGCAGTACTTC
TRBJ1-2 TRBV29-1 many NA CSGGGPADGYTF TGCAGCGGCGGGGGACCAGCAGATGGCTACACCTTC
TRBJ2-3 TRBV5-1 many NA CASSLGGSGSTDTQYF TGCGCCAGCAGCTTGGGAGGTAGCGGAAGCACAGATACGCAGTATTTT
TRBJ2-7 TRBV7-2 NA NA CANSTWTEPYDQYF TGTGCCAACAGCACCTGGACGGAACCCTACGATCAGTACTTC
TRBJ2-1 TRBV5-1 many NA CASSVDQNNEQFF TGCGCCAGCAGCGTCGACCAAAACAATGAGCAGTTCTTC
TRBJ2-1 TRBV5-1 many NA CASSVLPGRGNEQFF TGCGCCAGCAGCGTACTCCCCGGCCGCGGGAATGAGCAGTTCTTC
TRBJ2-5 TRBV20-1 once NA CSARDYRGRENQYF TGCAGTGCTAGAGATTACAGGGGACGGGAGAACCAGTACTTC
TRBJ2-1 TRBV24-1 NA TRBD2 CATSECGRAYNEQFF TGTGCCACCAGCGAGTGCGGGAGGGCCTACAATGAGCAGTTCTTC
TRBJ2-6 TRBV7-9 many NA CASSLYGSGANVLTF TGTGCCAGCAGCTTATACGGTTCTGGGGCCAACGTCCTGACTTTC
TRBJ1-2 TRBV5-1 many NA CASSTSFFRNYGYTF TGCGCCAGCAGCACTTCTTTCTTCAGGAACTATGGCTACACCTTC
TRBJ2-5 TRBV6-5 many NA CASKRTASQETQYF TGTGCCAGCAAAAGGACAGCCTCACAAGAGACCCAGTACTTC
TRBJ2-1 TRBV5-1 many NA CASSFGTGTYNEQFF TGCGCCAGCAGCTTTGGCACAGGGACTTACAATGAGCAGTTCTTC
TRBJ2-1 TRBV9 NA NA CASSVGAGGLNGQFF TGTGCCAGCAGCGTAGGAGCGGGCGGACTTAATGGGCAGTTCTTC
TRBJ2-3 TRBV20-1 many NA CSAVGQITDTQYF TGCAGTGCCGTGGGGCAGATCACAGATACGCAGTATTTT
TRBJ2-1 TRBV4-1 many TRBD2 CASSQEPGLAGAGAYNEQFF TGCGCCAGCAGCCAAGAACCGGGACTAGCGGGGGCGGGCGCCTACAATGAGCAGTTCTTC
TRBJ2-5 TRBV6-6 many NA CASTPQGGQETQYF TGTGCCAGCACCCCCCAGGGTGGCCAAGAGACCCAGTACTTC
TRBJ1-5 TRBV6-2/TRBV6-3 NA NA CASSFLYSNQPQHF TGTGCCAGCAGTTTCTTATATAGCAATCAGCCCCAGCATTTT
TRBJ1-5 TRBV20-1 many NA CSASPGDSNQPQHF TGCAGTGCTAGCCCCGGGGATAGCAATCAGCCCCAGCATTTT
TRBJ1-5 TRBV28 many NA CASSFFPQGMLNQPQHF TGTGCCAGCAGTTTTTTCCCCCAGGGAATGCTCAATCAGCCCCAGCATTTT
TRBJ1-1 TRBV4-2 many TRBD1 CASSGRQGLYTEAFF TGTGCCAGCAGCGGAAGACAGGGTTTGTACACTGAAGCTTTCTTT